This T cell receptor (beta chain) was captured in a study of cytomegalovirus exposure and HLA in healthy donors. Amplification used 60 Vbeta primers and 13 Jbeta primers. TCRdb's table, derived via immunoSEQ multiplex PCR, lists solely in-frame clones and lacks some. The sample includes more than 100,000 clones, over 70% of them seen just once. Study-level findings and limits: What TCR beta sequences reportedly achieved was accurate prediction of HLA-A and HLA-B alleles in most subjects. Certain indistinguishable V segments, among them TRBV6-2 and TRBV6-3, were excluded.

Remarks on this clone: Its target is unknown. The junction and the germline gene differ at one end; a read error may be behind it. The sample contains more than one DNA sequence encoding this CDR3.

The CDR3 has 15 residues. The germline V gene has CDR1 SNHLY and CDR2 FYNNEI. The sample was PBMCs. The receptor's source is a middle-aged woman in good health and CMV-seronegative. This sequence joins TRBV2 and TRBJ1-6; 7 nucleotides align to TRBD1. The CDR3 sequence is CASIPETGLNSPLHF. As DNA, the CDR3 is TGTGCTAGCATACCCGAGACAGGGCTAAATTCACCCCTCCACTTT. Drawing the rest from reference TRBV2 and TRBJ1-6, the complete variable domain is EPEVTQTPSHQVTQMGQEVILRCVPISNHLYFYWYRQILGQKVEFLVSFYNNEISEKSEIFDDQFSVERPDGSNFTLKIRSTKLEDSAMYFCASIPETGLNSPLHFGNGTRLTVT.